The present TCR beta chain was sequenced within a study of cytomegalovirus exposure and HLA in healthy donors. In the case of this clone: The antigen remains undetermined.

Samples came from healthy bone marrow donors. Findings of the study overall: Most CMV-associated TCR beta chains were later found to appear HLA-restricted.

The junction had 7 bases not matched to a gene; V was cut back by 3 bases and J by 6 bases. Germline loops: CDR1 MDHEN, CDR2 SYDVKM. This CDR3 comprises 14 residues. 60 Vbeta and 13 Jbeta primers were used in PCR. Data came from immunoSEQ multiplex PCR; TCRdb stores just in-frame clones and leaves some out. The sample holds about 180,000 clones, approximately 80% seen once. The origin of this receptor is a woman in her forties or fifties in good health and CMV-seronegative. V usage is TRBV28 and J usage is TRBJ1-2, with TRBD1 identical over 7 bases. The sequencing input was PBMCs. The CDR3 bases are TGTGCCAGCAGTTTCCCGGGACAGAGGAATGGCTACACCTTC. Its translation is CASSFPGQRNGYTF.